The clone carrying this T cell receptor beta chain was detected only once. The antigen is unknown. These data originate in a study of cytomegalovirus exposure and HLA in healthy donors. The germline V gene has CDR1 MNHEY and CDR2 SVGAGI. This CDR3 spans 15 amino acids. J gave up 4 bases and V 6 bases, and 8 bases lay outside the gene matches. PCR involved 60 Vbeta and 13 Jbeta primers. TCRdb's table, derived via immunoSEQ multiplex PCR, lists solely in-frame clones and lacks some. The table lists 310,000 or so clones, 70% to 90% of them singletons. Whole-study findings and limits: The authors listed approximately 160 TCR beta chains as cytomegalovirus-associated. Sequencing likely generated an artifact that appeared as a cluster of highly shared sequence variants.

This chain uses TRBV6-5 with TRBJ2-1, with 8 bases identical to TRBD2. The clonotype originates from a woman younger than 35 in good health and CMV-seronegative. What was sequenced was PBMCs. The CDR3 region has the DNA TGTGCCAGCAGATCTACGGGACTAGGATACAATGAGCAGTTCTTC. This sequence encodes CASRSTGLGYNEQFF.